A single sample is the source of the 28 T cell receptor beta chains below, sequenced in a study of T-cell reconstitution after alpha-beta-depleted transplantation in children. Using unique molecular identifiers, the investigators prepared the TCRbeta library. TCRdb recomputed calls from the PCR reads with MiXCR, one row per CDR3 protein. The sample contains about 300,000 distinct CDR3 sequences, roughly a tenth of which appear only once. The source was PBMCs, collected before TCRalphabeta/CD19-depleted stem cell transplant. The source is a boy under two years old with acute myeloid leukemia, due to receive a stem cell transplant.

This clonotype was seen at least ten times. The chain uses TRBV12-3 or TRBV12-4 and TRBJ1-1; maybe TRBD1 (5 bases). The CDR3 totals 14 residues. V was cut by 3 bases and J by 1 base, with 9 bases left in between. Here the CDR3 DNA reads TGTGCCAGCAGTTTCGGGCAGGGGAACACTGAAGCTTTCTTT. This translates into CASSFGQGNTEAFF.

Many counts were recorded for this clonotype. The rearrangement joins TRBV6-6 to TRBJ1-2, with a possible D match to TRBD1 (5 bases). The CDR3 loop spans 11 amino acids. V was pared by 9 bases and J by 7 bases, with 12 bases between. Germline assignment: CDR1 MNHNY and CDR2 SVGAGI (reference sequence). The CDR3 coding sequence is TGTGCCAGTAGCCGGGGGACTGGCTACACCTTC. Protein sequence: CASSRGTGYTF.

In this sample, this clonotype turned up many times. The chain links TRBV7-2 to TRBJ2-5; D might be TRBD2 (6 bases). From germline, CDR1 is SGHTA and CDR2 FQGNSA. V lost 2 bases to trimming and J lost 5 bases, with 15 bases between them. This CDR3 region has 15 residues. Written as DNA, the CDR3 is TGTGCCAGCAGCTTAATTGGTGGGGGGATGGAGACCCAGTACTTC. Amino acids: CASSLIGGGMETQYF.

Many counts were recorded for this clonotype. The chain is built from TRBV11-2 and TRBJ1-4; no clear D. V dropped 5 bases and J dropped 9 bases, with 7 bases sitting between them. This CDR3 comprises 11 residues. CDR1 is SGHAT and CDR2 is FQNNGV in the germline V gene. The CDR3 spells CASSPAQKLFF. The CDR3 nucleotides are TGTGCCAGCAGCCCCGCCCAAAAACTGTTTTTT.

Regarding this clonotype: A read error is possible here, since a much larger clone lies one base away. The chain carries TRBV3-1 and TRBJ2-1, with TRBD1 matching over 7 bases. The CDR3 loop spans 15 amino acids. Germline CDR1 reads LGHDT; CDR2 reads YNNKEL (reference sequence). V lost 2 bases to trimming and J lost 3 bases; unmatched junction nucleotides: 4. CDR3 residues: CASSQTGQVYNEQFF. CDR3 bases: TGTGCCAGCAGCCAAACAGGACAGGTCTACAATGAGCAGTTCTTC.

This clonotype was seen more than once but under ten times. DNA of the CDR3: TGTGCCACCAGCAGAGATCATCCCAGGACACCTCAGACCCAGTACTTC. This codes for CATSRDHPRTPQTQYF. V usage is TRBV15 and J usage is TRBJ2-5, with D possibly TRBD1 on 5 matching bases. Germline assignment: CDR1 LNHNV and CDR2 YYDKDF (reference sequence). This CDR3 spans 16 amino acids. V was shortened by 0 bases and J by 6 bases, with 17 bases between the two germline ends.

This clonotype was seen many times. The chain links TRBV21-1 to TRBJ2-7; the table's D call TRBD1 went unverified against the DNA. TRBV21-1 is classified as a pseudogene. The CDR3 covers 14 residues. The CDR3 DNA reads as TGTGCCATCTGGACAGGGCATAACTCCTACGAGCAGTACTTC. It encodes CAIWTGHNSYEQYF.

The rearrangement uses TRBV20-1 and TRBJ2-5, with D perhaps TRBD2 (5 bases). Germline assignment: CDR1 DFQATT and CDR2 SNEGSKA (reference sequence). The CDR3 extends over 18 amino acids. Trimming took off 2 bases at V and 1 base at J, with 23 bases between the two ends. For the CDR3, the DNA is TGCAGTGCTAGACATAACCGCGGGCTGGCATGGTCCCAAGAGACCCAGTACTTC. As protein: CSARHNRGLAWSQETQYF.

The chain has TRBV12-3 or TRBV12-4 and TRBJ2-5; 11 bases are a match to TRBD2. The CDR3 sequence is 14 residues long. With V trimmed by 8 bases and J by 1 base, 3 bases remained unmatched. The CDR3 sequence is CASVTSGAQETQYF. CDR3 coding DNA: TGTGCCAGCGTGACTAGCGGGGCCCAAGAGACCCAGTACTTC.

The rearrangement joins TRBV28 to TRBJ2-7, with D perhaps TRBD2 (5 bases). The length of the CDR3 is 13 residues. Germline lookup yields CDR1 MDHEN and CDR2 SYDVKM. V was shortened by 7 bases and J by 1 base, with 11 bases between the two germline ends. DNA for the CDR3: TGTGCCAGCACCGCGGGTTTTTCCTACGAGCAGTACTTC. Its protein is CASTAGFSYEQYF. Full variable domain (outside the CDR3, taken from reference TRBV28 and TRBJ2-7): DVKVTQSSRYLVKRTGEKVFLECVQDMDHENMFWYRQDPGLGLRLIYFSYDVKMKEKGDIPEGYSVSREKKERFSLILESASTNQTSMYLCASTAGFSYEQYFGPGTRLTVT.

This clonotype was recorded at least ten times. V gene TRBV5-1 combines with J gene TRBJ1-1; no clear D. Trimming pared 0 bases from V and 4 bases from J, leaving 7 bases between. Germline values: CDR1 SGHRS, CDR2 YFSETQ. The length of the CDR3 is 13 residues. The CDR3: CASSLVYGTEAFF. CDR3 DNA: TGCGCCAGCAGCTTGGTGTACGGCACTGAAGCTTTCTTT.

This clonotype was recorded at least ten times. This chain uses TRBV5-1 with TRBJ2-7; 11 nucleotides align to TRBD1. The germline CDR1 and CDR2 sequences are SGHRS and YFSETQ. The V and J ends lost 3 bases and 5 bases, in that order; junction bases with no gene match: 4. The CDR3 is 14 amino acids. This CDR3 is CASSWDRGINEQYF. The CDR3 nucleotides read TGCGCCAGCAGCTGGGACAGGGGGATCAACGAGCAGTACTTC.

V usage is TRBV19 and J usage is TRBJ1-2, with no clear D. The ends were cut back, 7 bases at V and 1 base at J, with 10 bases in the middle. The CDR3 consists of 13 residues. Germline CDR1 reads LNHDA; CDR2 reads SQIVND (reference sequence). The CDR3 protein is CASNMGLNYGYTF. The CDR3 DNA reads as TGTGCCAGTAATATGGGCCTTAACTATGGCTACACCTTC.

This clonotype was seen a handful of times. The J gene is TRBJ1-2, the V gene TRBV7-9; 9 nucleotides agree with TRBD1. This CDR3 spans 14 amino acids. From germline, CDR1 is SEHNR and CDR2 FQNEAQ (reference sequence). V lost 4 bases to trimming and J lost 8 bases; unmatched junction nucleotides: 8. CDR3 protein: CASSSGGTGRGYTF. The CDR3 DNA reads TGTGCCAGCAGCTCTGGGGGGACAGGGCGCGGCTACACCTTC.

This clonotype was seen repeatedly, ten times or more. The chain joins TRBV29-1 to TRBJ1-1, with D perhaps matching TRBD1 (5 bases). The CDR3 length is 13 residues. Per the germline V gene, CDR1 is SQVTM and CDR2 is ANQGSEA. Trimming removed 4 bases at V and 0 bases at J, with 9 bases between. This CDR3 is CSVGGALNTEAFF. The CDR3 nucleotides read TGCAGCGTTGGAGGGGCCTTGAACACTGAAGCTTTCTTT.

The sample holds many counts of this clonotype. The chain couples TRBV27 to TRBJ2-5, with a weak D call TRBD2 (6 bases). Trimming left V 10 bases short and J 2 bases short, with 14 bases between. CDR1 is MNHEY and CDR2 is SMNVEV in the germline V gene (reference sequence). The CDR3 contains 13 residues. DNA for the CDR3: TGTGCCACCTGGGGGGTTTCACAAGAGACCCAGTACTTC. It specifies CATWGVSQETQYF.

The V and J genes are TRBV7-6 and TRBJ2-7; D call uncertain. CDR1 is SGHVS, CDR2 FNYEAQ, per germline. V lost 2 bases, J lost 6 bases, and 8 bases lay in between. This CDR3 contains 12 residues. CDR3: CASSLRRPEQYF. The CDR3 bases are TGTGCCAGCAGCTTACGCAGACCCGAGCAGTACTTC.

A note on this clonotype: Lacking the conserved final phenylalanine or tryptophan, this CDR3 likely reflects a read error. The chain combines TRBV28 with TRBJ1-2, with a weak D call TRBD1 (6 bases). CDR1 and CDR2 (germline): MDHEN, SYDVKM. V dropped 8 bases and J dropped 5 bases, with 18 bases sitting between them. The CDR3 has 14 residues. CDR3 in amino acids: CASLDRPGVYGYTL. CDR3 in DNA: TGTGCCAGCCTAGACAGGCCAGGGGTTTATGGCTACACCCTC.

As concerns this clonotype: A much larger clone differs by one base, so this may be a read error. This chain links TRBV29-1 with TRBJ2-7; D gene uncertain. Germline V gene data show CDR1 as SQVTM and CDR2 as ANQGSEA. The V gene lost 6 bases and the J gene lost 3 bases, with 15 bases spanning the gap. CDR3 length equals 13 residues. As DNA, the CDR3 is TGCAGCGTCTCGAGACATCTAAACTACGAGCAGTACTTC. Translated: CSVSRHLNYEQYF.

This chain links TRBV29-1 with TRBJ1-2, with 12 bases lining up with TRBD1. This CDR3 comprises 13 residues. Germline CDR1 reads SQVTM; CDR2 reads ANQGSEA. Trimming removed 8 bases from V and 8 bases from J; junction bases left unmatched: 9. CDR3 sequence reads: CSSLGQGAEGYTF. DNA of the CDR3: TGCAGCTCATTGGGACAGGGGGCCGAGGGCTACACCTTC.

In this sample, this clonotype turned up many times. J is TRBJ2-2 and V is TRBV11-2, with a possible D match to TRBD1 (6 bases). The V gene's germline CDR1 is SGHAT and CDR2 FQNNGV. Trimming removed 1 base at V and 6 bases at J, with 12 bases between. The CDR3 covers 15 residues. The chain's CDR3 is CASSLVITGSGELFF. The CDR3 nucleotides are TGTGCCAGCAGCTTAGTGATTACAGGGTCCGGGGAGCTGTTTTTT. Complete variable domain (other parts from reference TRBV11-2 and TRBJ2-2): EAGVAQSPRYKIIEKRQSVAFWCNPISGHATLYWYQQILGQGPKLLIQFQNNGVVDDSQLPKDRFSAERLKGVDSTLKIQPAKLEDSAVYLCASSLVITGSGELFFGEGSRLTVL.

The chain couples TRBV6-1 to TRBJ2-2, with 9 bases matching TRBD2. Losses at the gene ends were 5 bases for V and 1 base for J; bases not matched to a gene: 5. Germline V gene sequence: CDR1 MNHNS, CDR2 SASEGT. The CDR3 totals 16 residues. The CDR3 here is CASSSLAGQNTGELFF. Here the CDR3 DNA reads TGTGCCAGCAGTAGCCTAGCGGGACAGAACACCGGGGAGCTGTTTTTT.

This clonotype occurred a few times. The CDR3 DNA reads TGTGCCAGCAGCTACGGCAGGGGCGAAAAACTGTTTTTT. This encodes CASSYGRGEKLFF. The rearrangement links TRBV3-1 to TRBJ1-4; TRBD1 is a possible D gene (6 bases). The CDR3 runs to 13 residues. Germline values: CDR1 LGHDT, CDR2 YNNKEL (reference sequence). The V end lost 5 bases, the J end lost 8 bases, and 12 bases lay between the germline ends.

This clonotype was seen many times. The chain has TRBV11-2 and TRBJ2-2, with 8 bases identical to TRBD1. Germline trimming cut 0 bases from V and 2 bases from J; bases unmatched to any gene: 5. The CDR3 spans 17 residues. From germline, CDR1 is SGHAT and CDR2 FQNNGV. This CDR3 is CASSLDRQGYNTGELFF. The CDR3 DNA follows: TGTGCCAGCAGCTTAGATCGACAGGGGTACAACACCGGGGAGCTGTTTTTT.

This clonotype occurred many times. The chain joins TRBV11-2 to TRBJ2-7; 9 bases align to TRBD1. Trimming removed 0 bases from V and 7 bases from J; junction bases left unmatched: 7. This CDR3 is 15 amino acids long. Looked up from germline, CDR1 is SGHAT and CDR2 is FQNNGV. The chain's CDR3 is CASSLERGTGWEQYF. The DNA of the CDR3 is TGTGCCAGCAGCTTAGAGAGAGGGACAGGGTGGGAGCAGTACTTC. Full variable domain (outside the CDR3, taken from reference TRBV11-2 and TRBJ2-7): EAGVAQSPRYKIIEKRQSVAFWCNPISGHATLYWYQQILGQGPKLLIQFQNNGVVDDSQLPKDRFSAERLKGVDSTLKIQPAKLEDSAVYLCASSLERGTGWEQYFGPGTRLTVT.

There are a few counts of this clonotype. The CDR3 loop is CASTQPGNSYEQYF. In DNA form, the CDR3 reads TGTGCCAGCACCCAACCAGGGAACTCCTACGAGCAGTACTTC. This chain links TRBV7-9 with TRBJ2-7, with D perhaps TRBD1 (5 bases). Per the germline V gene, CDR1 is SEHNR and CDR2 is FQNEAQ (reference sequence). This CDR3 region has 14 residues. Trimming removed 7 bases at V and 0 bases at J, with 13 bases between.

V is TRBV7-3 and J is TRBJ2-3; tentatively, D is TRBD2 (5 bases). CDR1 is SGHTA and CDR2 is FQGTGA in the germline V gene. V lost 2 bases, J lost 3 bases, and 9 bases lay in between. The CDR3 totals 14 residues. The CDR3 region has the DNA TGTGCCAGCAGCTTAGGACTCAGAACAGATACGCAGTATTTT. It codes for CASSLGLRTDTQYF.

This clonotype was found many times. The chain combines TRBV28 with TRBJ1-6, with D hard to call. CDR1 is MDHEN, CDR2 SYDVKM, per germline. The CDR3 contains 13 residues. V shed 6 bases and J shed 2 bases, with 5 bases lying between them. The CDR3: CASSAAYNSPLHF. In nucleotides, the CDR3 is TGTGCCAGCAGCGCAGCCTATAATTCACCCCTCCACTTT.